This TCR beta chain was observed in a study of T cell repertoires in cytomegalovirus infection. Study background: Public signatures in TCR beta pointed to CMV infection and matching HLA type.

TCRdb ran MiXCR on the reads and lists one entry per CDR3 protein. This sample carries tens of thousands of distinct CDR3 sequences, over 3.5% of them seen once, and the ten largest clones take 20% to 25%. In its sample, this clonotype was seen many times. Its specificity is unknown. Study-level points and caveats: Identification of carriers of CMV plus the relevant HLA was performed using cumulative public TCR beta family frequency. CMV-specific TCR beta clonotypes restricted by HLA-C were the ones dominating the ex vivo response.

The specimen was PBMCs. The receptor comes from a human donor in good health (CMV status not recorded). Some clones in this sample may be carry-over from other donors' samples.

Here the CDR3 reads CASSWEGDKFYEQYF. DNA for the CDR3: TGTGCCAGCAGCTGGGAAGGGGACAAATTCTACGAGCAGTACTTC. The rearrangement uses TRBV7-2 and TRBJ2-7; maybe TRBD1 (6 bases). Per germline, CDR1 SGHTA and CDR2 FQGNSA. This CDR3 contains 15 residues. V lost 4 bases and J lost 3, with 16 bases in between.